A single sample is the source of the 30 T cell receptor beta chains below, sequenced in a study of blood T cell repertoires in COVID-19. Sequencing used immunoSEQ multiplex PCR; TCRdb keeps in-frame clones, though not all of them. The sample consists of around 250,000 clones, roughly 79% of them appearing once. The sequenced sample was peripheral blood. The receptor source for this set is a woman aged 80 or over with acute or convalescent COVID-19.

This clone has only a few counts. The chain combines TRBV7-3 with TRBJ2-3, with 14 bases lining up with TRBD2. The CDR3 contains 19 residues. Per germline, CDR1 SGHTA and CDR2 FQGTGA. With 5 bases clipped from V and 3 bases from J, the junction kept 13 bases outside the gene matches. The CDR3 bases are TGTGCCAGCAGCCCAGGGACTAGCGGGAGTGTATTTAGTACAGATACGCAGTATTTT. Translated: CASSPGTSGSVFSTDTQYF.

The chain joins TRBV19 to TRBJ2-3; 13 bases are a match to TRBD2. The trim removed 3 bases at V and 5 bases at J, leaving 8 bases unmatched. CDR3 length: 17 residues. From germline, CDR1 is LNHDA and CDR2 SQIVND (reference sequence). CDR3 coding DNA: TGTGCCAGTAGTATGGGACCGGGACTAGCGGGAAGAGATACGCAGTATTTT. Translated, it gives CASSMGPGLAGRDTQYF.

The CDR3: CASRPGAGRRDTQYF. Here the CDR3 DNA reads TGTGCCAGCAGGCCAGGAGCGGGAAGGAGGGATACGCAGTATTTT. V usage is TRBV6-5 and J usage is TRBJ2-3; 7 positions agree with TRBD2. The CDR3 contains 15 residues. The ends lost 6 bases at V and 6 bases at J; junction bases unmatched: 12. Germline V CDR1 and CDR2: MNHEY, SVGAGI.

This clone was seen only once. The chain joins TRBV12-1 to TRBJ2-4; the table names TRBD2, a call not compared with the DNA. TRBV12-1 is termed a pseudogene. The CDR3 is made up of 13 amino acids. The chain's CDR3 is CASSFNPGNIQYF. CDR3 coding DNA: TGTGCCAGCAGCTTTAACCCGGGGAACATTCAGTACTTC.

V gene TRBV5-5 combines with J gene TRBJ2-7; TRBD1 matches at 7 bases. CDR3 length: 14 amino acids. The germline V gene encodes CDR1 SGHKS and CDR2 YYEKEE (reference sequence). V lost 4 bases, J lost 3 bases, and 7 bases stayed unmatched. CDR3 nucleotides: TGTGCCAGCAGCATTAGGGACAGCAACTACGAGCAGTACTTC. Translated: CASSIRDSNYEQYF. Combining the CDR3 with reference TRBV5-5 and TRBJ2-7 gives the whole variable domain DAGVTQSPTHLIKTRGQQVTLRCSPISGHKSVSWYQQVLGQGPQFIFQYYEKEERGRGNFPDRFSARQFPNYSSELNVNALLLGDSALYLCASSIRDSNYEQYFGPGTRLTVT.

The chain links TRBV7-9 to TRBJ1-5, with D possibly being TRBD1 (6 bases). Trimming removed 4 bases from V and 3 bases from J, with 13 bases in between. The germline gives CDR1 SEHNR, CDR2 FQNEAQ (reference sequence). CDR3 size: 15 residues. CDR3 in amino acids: CASSSQGVPNQPQHF. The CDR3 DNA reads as TGTGCCAGCAGCTCACAGGGAGTCCCCAATCAGCCCCAGCATTTT.

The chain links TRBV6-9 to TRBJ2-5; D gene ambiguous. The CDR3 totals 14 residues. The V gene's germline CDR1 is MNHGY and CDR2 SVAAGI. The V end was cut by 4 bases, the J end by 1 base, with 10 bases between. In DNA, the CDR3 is TGTGCCAGCAGTTCCCCCCGCGGCCAAGAGACCCAGTACTTC. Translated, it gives CASSSPRGQETQYF.

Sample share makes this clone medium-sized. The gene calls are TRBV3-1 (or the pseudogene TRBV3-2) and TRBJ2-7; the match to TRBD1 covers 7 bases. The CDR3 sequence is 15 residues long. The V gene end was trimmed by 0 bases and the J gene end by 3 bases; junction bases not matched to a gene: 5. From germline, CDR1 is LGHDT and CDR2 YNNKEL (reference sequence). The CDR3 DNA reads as TGTGCCAGCAGCCAAGATCTGCCAGGGGGCTACGAGCAGTACTTC. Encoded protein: CASSQDLPGGYEQYF.

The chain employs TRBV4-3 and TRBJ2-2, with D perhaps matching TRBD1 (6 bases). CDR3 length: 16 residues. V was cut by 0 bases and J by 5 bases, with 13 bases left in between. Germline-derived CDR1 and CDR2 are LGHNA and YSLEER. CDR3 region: CASSQDVGARTGELFF. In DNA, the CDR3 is TGCGCCAGCAGCCAAGATGTGGGGGCTCGTACCGGGGAGCTGTTTTTT.

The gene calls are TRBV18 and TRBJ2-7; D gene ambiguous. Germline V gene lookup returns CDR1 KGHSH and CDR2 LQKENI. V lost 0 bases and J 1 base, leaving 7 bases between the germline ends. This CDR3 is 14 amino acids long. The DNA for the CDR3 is TGTGCCAGCTCACCACCGACACAGTCCTACGAGCAGTACTTC. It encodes CASSPPTQSYEQYF.

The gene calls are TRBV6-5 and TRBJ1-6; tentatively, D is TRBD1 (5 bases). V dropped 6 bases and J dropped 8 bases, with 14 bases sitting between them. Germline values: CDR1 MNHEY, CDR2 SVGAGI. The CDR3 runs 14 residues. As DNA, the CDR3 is TGTGCCAGCAGGCCAGGGCTTCGGGATTCACCCCTCCACTTT. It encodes CASRPGLRDSPLHF.

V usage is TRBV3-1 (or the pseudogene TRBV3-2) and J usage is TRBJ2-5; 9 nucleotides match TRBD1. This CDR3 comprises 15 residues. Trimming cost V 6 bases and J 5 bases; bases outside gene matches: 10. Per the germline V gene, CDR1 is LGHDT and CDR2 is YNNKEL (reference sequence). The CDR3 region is CASRSQGALEETQYF. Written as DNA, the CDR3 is TGTGCCAGCAGATCACAGGGGGCTTTGGAGGAGACCCAGTACTTC.

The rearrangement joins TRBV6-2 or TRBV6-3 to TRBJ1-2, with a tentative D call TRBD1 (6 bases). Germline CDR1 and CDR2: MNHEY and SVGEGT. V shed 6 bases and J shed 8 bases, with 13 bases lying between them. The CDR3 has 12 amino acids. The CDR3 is CASSLQGWGYTF. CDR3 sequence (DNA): TGTGCCAGCAGCTTACAGGGATGGGGCTACACCTTC.

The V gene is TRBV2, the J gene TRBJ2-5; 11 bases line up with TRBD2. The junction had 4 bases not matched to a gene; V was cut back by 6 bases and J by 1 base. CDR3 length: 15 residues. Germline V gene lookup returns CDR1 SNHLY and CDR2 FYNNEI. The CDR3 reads CASRRGTSGQETQYF. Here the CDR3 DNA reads TGTGCCAGCAGGAGGGGGACTAGCGGCCAAGAGACCCAGTACTTC.

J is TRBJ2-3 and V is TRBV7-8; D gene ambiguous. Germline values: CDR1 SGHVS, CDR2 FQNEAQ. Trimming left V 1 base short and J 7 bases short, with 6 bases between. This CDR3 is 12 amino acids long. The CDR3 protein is CASSLERNTQYF. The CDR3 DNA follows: TGTGCCAGCAGCTTAGAGAGAAATACGCAGTATTTT.

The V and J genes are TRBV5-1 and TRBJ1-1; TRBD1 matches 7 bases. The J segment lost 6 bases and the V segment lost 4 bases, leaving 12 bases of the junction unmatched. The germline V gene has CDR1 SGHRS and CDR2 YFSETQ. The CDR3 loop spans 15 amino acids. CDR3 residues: CASSPPTGISAEAFF. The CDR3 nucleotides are TGCGCCAGCAGCCCACCGACAGGGATAAGCGCTGAAGCTTTCTTT. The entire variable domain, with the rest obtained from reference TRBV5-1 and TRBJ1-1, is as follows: KAGVTQTPRYLIKTRGQQVTLSCSPISGHRSVSWYQQTPGQGLQFLFEYFSETQRNKGNFPGRFSGRQFSNSRSEMNVSTLELGDSALYLCASSPPTGISAEAFFGQGTRLTVV.

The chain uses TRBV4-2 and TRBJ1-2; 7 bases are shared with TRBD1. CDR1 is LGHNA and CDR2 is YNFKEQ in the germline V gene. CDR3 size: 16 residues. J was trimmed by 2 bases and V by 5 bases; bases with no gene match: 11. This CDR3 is CASSSIPGQRNYGYTF. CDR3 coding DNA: TGTGCCAGCAGCTCCATACCGGGACAGAGAAACTATGGCTACACCTTC.

The CDR3: CASSRSGVSENTIYF. The CDR3 DNA follows: TGCGCCAGCAGCCGATCAGGGGTCAGTGAAAACACCATATATTTT. V gene TRBV5-1 combines with J gene TRBJ1-3; D might be TRBD1 (6 bases). The CDR3 is made up of 15 amino acids. The V gene lost 4 bases and the J gene lost 6 bases, with 17 bases spanning the gap. Germline V gene sequence: CDR1 SGHRS, CDR2 YFSETQ.

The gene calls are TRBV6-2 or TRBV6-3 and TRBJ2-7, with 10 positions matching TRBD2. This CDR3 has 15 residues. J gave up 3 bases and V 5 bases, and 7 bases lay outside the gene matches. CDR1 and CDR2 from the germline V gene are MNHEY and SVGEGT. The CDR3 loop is CASSTRTSGNYEQYF. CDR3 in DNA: TGTGCCAGCAGTACCCGGACTAGCGGAAACTACGAGCAGTACTTC.

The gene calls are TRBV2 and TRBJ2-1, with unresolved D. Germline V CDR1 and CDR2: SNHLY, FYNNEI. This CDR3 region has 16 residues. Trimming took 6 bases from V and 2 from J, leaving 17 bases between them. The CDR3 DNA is TGTGCCAGCAGCACGACACCACCTTTGACCTACAATGAGCAGTTCTTC. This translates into CASSTTPPLTYNEQFF.

The DNA for the CDR3 is TGCGCCAGCAGCCAAGATTTTGGGGCTGGGGAGACCCAGTACTTC. It codes for CASSQDFGAGETQYF. This chain uses TRBV4-3 with TRBJ2-5, with a weak D call TRBD1 (5 bases). Germline loops: CDR1 LGHNA, CDR2 YSLEER. The CDR3 is 15 amino acids. With 0 bases removed from V and 5 bases from J, the gap between germline ends came to 13 bases.

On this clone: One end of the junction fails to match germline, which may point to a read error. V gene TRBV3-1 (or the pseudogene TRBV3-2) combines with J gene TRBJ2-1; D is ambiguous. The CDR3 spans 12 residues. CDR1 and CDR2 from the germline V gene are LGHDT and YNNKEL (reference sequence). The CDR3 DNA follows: TGTGCCAGCAGCAAAGACGTGAATGAGCAGTTCTTC. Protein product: CASSKDVNEQFF.

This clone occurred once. CDR3 amino acids: CASSPRDSFYEQYF. As DNA, the CDR3 is TGTGCCAGCAGTCCCCGGGACAGTTTCTACGAGCAGTACTTC. V usage is TRBV6-2 or TRBV6-3 and J usage is TRBJ2-7; 7 nucleotides align to TRBD1. Per germline, CDR1 MNHEY and CDR2 SVGEGT. This CDR3 has 14 residues. V gave up 5 bases and J gave up 3 bases; unmatched junction bases: 7.

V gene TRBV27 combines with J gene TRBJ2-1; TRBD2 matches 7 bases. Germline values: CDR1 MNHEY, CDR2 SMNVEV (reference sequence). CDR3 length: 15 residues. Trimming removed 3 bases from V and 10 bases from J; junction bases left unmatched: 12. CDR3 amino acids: CASSFGGRAFREQFF. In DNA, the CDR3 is TGTGCCAGCAGTTTTGGTGGGAGGGCTTTTCGGGAGCAGTTCTTC.

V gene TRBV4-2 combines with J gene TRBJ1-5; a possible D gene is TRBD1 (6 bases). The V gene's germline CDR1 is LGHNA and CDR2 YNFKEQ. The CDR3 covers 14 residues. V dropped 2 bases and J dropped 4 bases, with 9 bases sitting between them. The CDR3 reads CASSQNRANQPQHF. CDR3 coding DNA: TGTGCCAGCAGCCAAAACAGGGCTAATCAGCCCCAGCATTTT.

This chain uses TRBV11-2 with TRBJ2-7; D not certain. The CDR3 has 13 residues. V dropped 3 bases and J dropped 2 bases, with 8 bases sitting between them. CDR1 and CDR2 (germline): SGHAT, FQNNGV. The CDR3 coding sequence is TGTGCCAGCAGCTTTGCCCCGGCCTACGAGCAGTACTTC. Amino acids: CASSFAPAYEQYF.

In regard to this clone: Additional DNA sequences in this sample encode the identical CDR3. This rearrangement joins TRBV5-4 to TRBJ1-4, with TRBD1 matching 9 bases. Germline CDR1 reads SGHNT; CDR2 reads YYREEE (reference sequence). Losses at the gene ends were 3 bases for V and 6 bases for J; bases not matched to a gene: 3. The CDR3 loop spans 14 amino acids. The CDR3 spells CASSSTGGDEKLFF. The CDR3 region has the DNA TGTGCCAGCAGCTCCACAGGGGGCGATGAAAAACTGTTTTTT.

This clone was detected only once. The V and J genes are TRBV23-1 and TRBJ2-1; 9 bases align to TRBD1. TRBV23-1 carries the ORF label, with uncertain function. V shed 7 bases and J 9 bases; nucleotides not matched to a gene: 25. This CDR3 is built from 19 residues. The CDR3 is CASKTFRDRVAHSPSEQFF. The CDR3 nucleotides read TGCGCCAGCAAAACATTCCGGGACAGGGTCGCGCACTCTCCTAGTGAGCAGTTCTTC.

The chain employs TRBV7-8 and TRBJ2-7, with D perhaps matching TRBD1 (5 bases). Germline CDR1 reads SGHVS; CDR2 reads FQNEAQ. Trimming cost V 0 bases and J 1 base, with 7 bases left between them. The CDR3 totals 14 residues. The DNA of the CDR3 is TGTGCCAGCAGCTTAGCTGACAGATCCTACGAGCAGTACTTC. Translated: CASSLADRSYEQYF.

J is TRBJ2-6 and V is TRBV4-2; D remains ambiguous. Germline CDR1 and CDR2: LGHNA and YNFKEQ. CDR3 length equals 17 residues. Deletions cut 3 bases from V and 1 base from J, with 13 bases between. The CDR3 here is CASSQEPQTSGANVLTF. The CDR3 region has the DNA TGTGCCAGCAGCCAGGAGCCCCAGACGTCTGGGGCCAACGTCCTGACTTTC.